One and the same sample provided the 8 T cell receptor beta chains below, sequenced in a study of cytomegalovirus exposure and HLA in healthy donors. Use of 60 Vbeta and 13 Jbeta primers characterized the PCR. The method was immunoSEQ multiplex PCR; TCRdb's version includes in-frame clones alone and lacks a portion of them. The sample has 160,000 or so clones, roughly 81% seen once. Sequenced input: PBMCs. The receptors stem from a woman in her forties or fifties in good health and CMV-seronegative.

V usage is TRBV5-6 and J usage is TRBJ1-5; 9 bases line up with TRBD1. Unmatched junction bases numbered 3, after V lost 0 bases and J lost 5 bases. The CDR3 is 15 residues long. Germline assignment: CDR1 SGHDT and CDR2 YYEEEE. For the CDR3, the DNA is TGTGCCAGCAGCTTGGCGGACAGGGGAGATCAGCCCCAGCATTTT. Translating gives CASSLADRGDQPQHF.

This rearrangement joins TRBV30 to TRBJ2-7; maybe TRBD2 (5 bases). This CDR3 spans 15 amino acids. CDR1 and CDR2 from the germline V gene are GTSNPN and SVGIG (reference sequence). Deletions cut 1 base from V and 0 bases from J, with 13 bases between. The CDR3 reads CAWSAKSRDSYEQYF. CDR3 bases: TGTGCCTGGAGTGCCAAATCCCGGGACTCCTACGAGCAGTACTTC.

The V call is TRBV5-8, the J call TRBJ2-5; the D gene is possibly TRBD1 (6 bases). This CDR3 is built from 17 residues. Germline V lookup: CDR1 SGHTS, CDR2 YDEGEE. V lost 5 bases, J lost 5 bases, and 25 bases lay in between. The CDR3 nucleotides are TGTGCCAGCAGTTCCGGCTCAGGGGTCCCTCTAACGGAGACCCAGTACTTC. This gives the protein CASSSGSGVPLTETQYF.

The V and J genes are TRBV4-2 and TRBJ2-7; 10 nucleotides agree with TRBD2. The CDR3 loop spans 15 amino acids. J was trimmed by 4 bases and V by 1 base; bases with no gene match: 4. The germline gives CDR1 LGHNA, CDR2 YNFKEQ. Here the CDR3 DNA reads TGTGCCAGCAGCCAAGGGGTACTAGCGGGGTACGAGCAGTACTTC. Translated, it gives CASSQGVLAGYEQYF.

This rearrangement joins TRBV7-2 to TRBJ1-4, with 12 bases aligning to TRBD1. CDR1 and CDR2 from the germline V gene are SGHTA and FQGNSA. The ends lost 5 bases at V and 8 bases at J; junction bases unmatched: 9. The CDR3 runs to 16 residues. The CDR3 spells CASSPQGTGGGEKLFF. In DNA form, the CDR3 reads TGTGCCAGCAGCCCCCAAGGGACAGGGGGCGGCGAAAAACTGTTTTTT.

The rearrangement joins TRBV14 to TRBJ2-2; a possible D gene is TRBD1 (6 bases). Trimming removed 4 bases at V and 4 bases at J, with 16 bases between. The CDR3 loop spans 16 amino acids. CDR1 SGHDN and CDR2 FVKESK come from the germline V gene. The CDR3 loop is CASSPGEIRFTGELFF. The CDR3 DNA is TGTGCCAGCAGCCCAGGGGAGATCAGGTTCACCGGGGAGCTGTTTTTT.

The rearrangement links TRBV12-5 to TRBJ2-5, with 7 bases matching TRBD1. The germline CDR1 and CDR2 sequences are LGHNT and FRNRAP. J lost 2 bases, V lost 5 bases, and 2 bases had no gene match. CDR3 size: 13 residues. The CDR3 loop is CASGQGDQETQYF. CDR3 bases: TGTGCTAGTGGTCAGGGGGATCAAGAGACCCAGTACTTC. The entire variable domain, with the rest obtained from reference TRBV12-5 and TRBJ2-5, is as follows: DARVTQTPRHKVTEMGQEVTMRCQPILGHNTVFWYRQTMMQGLELLAYFRNRAPLDDSGMPKDRFSAEMPDATLATLKIQPSEPRDSAVYFCASGQGDQETQYFGPGTRLLVL.

The DNA for the CDR3 is TGTGCCAGCAGCTTCCCGTATACAGGGTATAGCAATCAGCCCCAGCATTTT. Residues: CASSFPYTGYSNQPQHF. The chain joins TRBV5-4 to TRBJ1-5, with D maybe TRBD1 (6 bases). V was cut by 2 bases and J by 0 bases, with 15 bases left in between. The germline V gene has CDR1 SGHNT and CDR2 YYREEE (reference sequence). CDR3 length equals 17 residues.